The clone carrying this T cell receptor beta chain was counted at least ten times. Its target is not known. A junction boundary mismatches the germline segment, possibly from a read error. This record comes from a study of regulatory T cells in long-lasting Graves disease. Study background: Prior antithyroid drug treatment in newly diagnosed Graves' patients lasted under 3 months.

HTBI primers from iRepertoire and Arm-PCR of CDR3 regions yielded the TCR beta libraries. TCRdb reprocessed the multiplex PCR reads via MiXCR and lists one record per CDR3 protein. The table records some 490,000 distinct CDR3 sequences, 12% of them present only once. Time point of the sample: newly diagnosed GD, antithyroid drugs for less than 3 months. The TCR library was made from RNA that had been extracted from PBMCs in TRIzol. There are 16 residues in the CDR3. Per germline, CDR1 SEHNR and CDR2 FQNEAQ (reference sequence). Points from the study as a whole: Persistent disease showed a preference for TRBV28, TRBJ1-2 and TRBJ2-5.

These same data were also listed under a study on T cells in Graves' hyperthyroidism and ophthalmopathy.

The rearrangement uses TRBV7-9 and TRBJ1-1, with TRBD1 as a possible D gene (6 bases). This TCR derives from a young woman with Graves disease. The sequencing used peripheral blood mononuclear cells (PBMCs), collected at new diagnosis, from a patient treated with antithyroid drugs. CDR3 region: CPSVTGFWRRNTEAFF. The CDR3 DNA reads TGCCCATCCGTTACAGGGTTCTGGAGGAGGAACACTGAAGCTTTCTTT.